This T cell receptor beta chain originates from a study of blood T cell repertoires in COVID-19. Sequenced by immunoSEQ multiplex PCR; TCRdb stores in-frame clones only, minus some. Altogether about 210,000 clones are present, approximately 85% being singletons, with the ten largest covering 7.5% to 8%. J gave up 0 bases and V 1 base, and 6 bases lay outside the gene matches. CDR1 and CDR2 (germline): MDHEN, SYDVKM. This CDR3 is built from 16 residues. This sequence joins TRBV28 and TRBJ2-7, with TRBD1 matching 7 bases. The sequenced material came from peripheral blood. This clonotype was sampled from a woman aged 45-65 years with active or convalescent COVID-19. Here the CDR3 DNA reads TGTGCCAGCAGTTTATTCCGACAGGGAATCTCCTACGAGCAGTACTTC. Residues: CASSLFRQGISYEQYF.